The 32 T cell receptor beta chains given below trace back to one sample, sequenced in a study of shared clonotypes between healthy human individuals. Profiling relied on immunoSEQ multiplex PCR, and the TCRdb table lists in-frame clones only, not all of them. The sample lists approximately 2.5 million clones, approximately 93% seen once, with roughly 0.39% in the top ten. Sequenced: naive CD4+ T cells from PBMCs. Subset: CD45RA+ positively selected. The source of these receptors is a man between 18 and 35 years old in good health. Some clones in this sample may be carry-over from other donors' samples.

This clone was counted only a few times. The chain carries TRBV5-6 and TRBJ1-2; no clear D. The V end was cut by 0 bases, the J end by 3 bases, with 6 bases between. CDR3 length: 13 amino acids. Germline V CDR1 and CDR2: SGHDT, YYEEEE. The CDR3 nucleotides read TGTGCCAGCAGCTTGGAGAGAGACTATGGCTACACCTTC. This translates into CASSLERDYGYTF.

A single count supports this clone. This chain joins TRBV7-9 and TRBJ2-3; D gene uncertain. CDR3 length: 13 residues. The V gene lost 5 bases and the J gene lost 3 bases, with 9 bases spanning the gap. Germline loops: CDR1 SEHNR, CDR2 FQNEAQ (reference sequence). CDR3 nucleotide sequence: TGTGCCAGCAGCAAAGGTGGAACAGATACGCAGTATTTT. Translating gives CASSKGGTDTQYF.

The chain has TRBV5-1 and TRBJ1-2; D remains ambiguous. This CDR3 has 14 residues. From germline, CDR1 is SGHRS and CDR2 YFSETQ. Trimming shortened V by 1 base and J by 2 bases, and 9 bases separated the two germline ends. CDR3 residues: CASSLTLGNYGYTF. In DNA form, the CDR3 reads TGCGCCAGCAGCTTGACTCTGGGGAACTATGGCTACACCTTC.

The genes are TRBV5-1 and TRBJ2-7; 10 nucleotides agree with TRBD2. The ends lost 5 bases at V and 3 bases at J; junction bases unmatched: 8. The length of the CDR3 is 15 residues. CDR1 and CDR2 (germline): SGHRS, YFSETQ. CDR3 bases: TGCGCCAGCAGTTTACGACTAGCGGGTATCTACGAGCAGTACTTC. Amino acid sequence: CASSLRLAGIYEQYF.

The rearrangement links TRBV6-1 to TRBJ2-3; TRBD1 matches 8 bases. With V trimmed by 4 bases and J by 4 bases, 7 bases remained unmatched. The CDR3 consists of 15 residues. CDR1 MNHNS and CDR2 SASEGT come from the germline V gene. The CDR3 nucleotides read TGTGCCAGCAGTGCCCAGGGGGCTAGCGCAGATACGCAGTATTTT. It translates to CASSAQGASADTQYF.

This chain connects TRBV6-1 to TRBJ1-2, with D tentatively TRBD1 (5 bases). V was clipped by 3 bases and J by 7 bases, with 15 bases between them. The CDR3 spans 14 residues. CDR1 is MNHNS and CDR2 is SASEGT in the germline V gene. In DNA, the CDR3 is TGTGCCAGCAGTGATCCGTCCTTGGGACTTGGCTACACCTTC. Its translation is CASSDPSLGLGYTF.

This clone is a singleton in its sample. This chain uses TRBV7-3 with TRBJ2-1; D is unclear. Per the germline V gene, CDR1 is SGHTA and CDR2 is FQGTGA. Trimming shortened V by 1 base and J by 9 bases, and 7 bases separated the two germline ends. CDR3 size: 12 residues. CDR3 DNA sequence: TGTGCCAGCAGCTTAAATATTGGTGAGCAGTTCTTC. Encoded protein: CASSLNIGEQFF.

The CDR3 here is CASSQRTSGDTQYF. DNA for the CDR3: TGTGCCAGCAGTCAAAGGACTAGCGGGGATACGCAGTATTTT. The V call is TRBV4-2, the J call TRBJ2-3; TRBD2 agrees at 11 bases. Germline V gives CDR1 LGHNA, CDR2 YNFKEQ. V lost 6 bases, J lost 6 bases, and 5 bases stayed unmatched. The CDR3 contains 14 residues.

J is TRBJ2-2 and V is TRBV30, with no clear D. The germline V gene has CDR1 GTSNPN and CDR2 SVGIG (reference sequence). CDR3 size: 13 residues. V dropped 1 base and J dropped 8 bases, with 11 bases sitting between them. The DNA of the CDR3 is TGTGCCTGGAGTGCGTGGATTGGGGGGGAGCTGTTTTTT. This translates into CAWSAWIGGELFF.

The rearrangement uses TRBV7-2 and TRBJ1-3; D call uncertain. The CDR3 runs 17 residues. CDR1 and CDR2 from the germline V gene are SGHTA and FQGNSA. V lost 1 base and J 0 bases, leaving 13 bases between the germline ends. The CDR3 DNA reads TGTGCCAGCAGCTTAGTTGCGGACGGAGCCTCTGGAAACACCATATATTTT. It translates to CASSLVADGASGNTIYF. Full variable domain (outside the CDR3, taken from reference TRBV7-2 and TRBJ1-3): GAGVSQSPSNKVTEKGKDVELRCDPISGHTALYWYRQSLGQGLEFLIYFQGNSAPDKSGLPSDRFSAERTGGSVSTLTIQRTQQEDSAVYLCASSLVADGASGNTIYFGEGSWLTVV.

To note about this clone: The sample holds other DNA sequences that translate to the same CDR3. This chain uses TRBV28 with TRBJ1-2; D is undetermined. Trimming removed 3 bases at V and 5 bases at J, with 10 bases between. The germline V gene has CDR1 MDHEN and CDR2 SYDVKM. The CDR3 loop spans 13 amino acids. In DNA, the CDR3 is TGTGCCAGCAGTTTTGTCGGTAGTTATGGCTACACCTTC. Encoded protein: CASSFVGSYGYTF.

The chain links TRBV19 to TRBJ2-3; tentative D call: TRBD1 (6 bases). The CDR3 is 15 amino acids. Trimming cost V 5 bases and J 4 bases, with 16 bases left between them. The V gene's germline CDR1 is LNHDA and CDR2 SQIVND (reference sequence). The CDR3 loop reads CASSSALGGADTQYF. DNA for the CDR3: TGTGCCAGTAGTTCGGCCCTAGGGGGAGCAGATACGCAGTATTTT.

This clone was recorded only once. Additional DNA sequences in this sample encode the identical CDR3. This sequence joins TRBV7-2 and TRBJ2-2; D unclear. Germline CDR1 SGHTA, CDR2 FQGNSA. The CDR3 has 14 residues. Between the trimmed V and J ends, which lost 2 bases and 6 bases, there was a span of 10 bases. The CDR3 reads CASSLSGVAGELFF. In nucleotides, the CDR3 is TGTGCCAGCAGCTTAAGTGGGGTTGCCGGGGAGCTGTTTTTT.

The chain is built from TRBV27 and TRBJ2-3; 13 nucleotides align to TRBD2. The ends lost 5 bases at V and 9 bases at J; junction bases unmatched: 8. CDR1 MNHEY and CDR2 SMNVEV come from the germline V gene (reference sequence). The CDR3 is 15 amino acids. The CDR3 spells CASSPGLAGVGTQYF. The CDR3 DNA is TGTGCCAGCAGTCCTGGACTAGCGGGAGTAGGCACGCAGTATTTT.

The J gene is TRBJ1-1, the V gene TRBV19; the D gene is possibly TRBD1 (5 bases). In germline, CDR1 is LNHDA, CDR2 SQIVND (reference sequence). The CDR3 has 13 residues. Trimming removed 7 bases at V and 11 bases at J, with 20 bases between. The CDR3 region is CASTKNSGVTAFF. As DNA, the CDR3 is TGTGCCAGTACCAAAAATTCGGGGGTTACTGCTTTCTTT.

V is TRBV7-6 and J is TRBJ2-1; 7 bases are shared with TRBD1. Germline V gives CDR1 SGHVS, CDR2 FNYEAQ. This CDR3 contains 13 residues. Losses at the gene ends were 8 bases for V and 8 bases for J; bases not matched to a gene: 9. CDR3 sequence (DNA): TGTGCCAGCGGACAGGACCCTTGGCATGAGCAGTTCTTC. Protein sequence: CASGQDPWHEQFF. Filled out from reference TRBV7-6 and TRBJ2-1, the complete variable domain reads GAGVSQSPRYKVTKRGQDVALRCDPISGHVSLYWYRQALGQGPEFLTYFNYEAQQDKSGLPNDRFSAERPEGSISTLTIQRTEQRDSAMYRCASGQDPWHEQFFGPGTRLTVL.

The V call is TRBV30, the J call TRBJ1-5; 8 bases match TRBD1. The ends lost 1 base at V and 4 bases at J; junction bases unmatched: 6. Germline V lookup: CDR1 GTSNPN, CDR2 SVGIG (reference sequence). This CDR3 region has 15 residues. The CDR3 sequence: CAWSGTGKGNQPQHF. In DNA form, the CDR3 reads TGTGCCTGGAGTGGGACAGGGAAGGGAAATCAGCCCCAGCATTTT.

The chain joins TRBV7-9 to TRBJ2-4; D not resolved. The CDR3 loop spans 15 amino acids. Trimming removed 5 bases from V and 1 base from J, with 12 bases in between. The germline V gene encodes CDR1 SEHNR and CDR2 FQNEAQ (reference sequence). CDR3 protein: CASSPPDWAKNIQYF. In DNA form, the CDR3 reads TGTGCCAGCAGCCCCCCTGACTGGGCCAAAAACATTCAGTACTTC.

V gene TRBV14 combines with J gene TRBJ2-3; D gene ambiguous. The CDR3 totals 12 residues. Germline lookup yields CDR1 SGHDN and CDR2 FVKESK. Trimming stripped 5 bases from V and 6 bases from J, with 9 bases between. CDR3 region: CASSRARDTQYF. DNA of the CDR3: TGTGCCAGCAGCAGAGCGCGGGATACGCAGTATTTT.

The chain is built from TRBV5-1 and TRBJ2-7; 9 bases are shared with TRBD2. The germline gives CDR1 SGHRS, CDR2 YFSETQ. V lost 1 base to trimming and J lost 0 bases; unmatched junction nucleotides: 8. The CDR3 extends over 17 amino acids. CDR3 residues: CASSLFPSGTSSYEQYF. The CDR3 DNA sequence: TGCGCCAGCAGCTTGTTCCCTAGCGGGACCAGCTCCTACGAGCAGTACTTC.

The chain couples TRBV4-3 to TRBJ2-5; 8 bases are a match to TRBD2. The J call could be wrong; TRBJ2-7 is a better fit for the DNA end. CDR1 LGHNA and CDR2 YSLEER come from the germline V gene. This CDR3 comprises 16 residues. The CDR3 protein is CASSQGVSGAAYEQYF. The CDR3 DNA is TGCGCCAGCAGCCAGGGGGTTAGCGGGGCAGCCTACGAGCAGTACTTC.

J is TRBJ2-7 and V is TRBV4-3; no firm D call. The CDR3 covers 16 residues. CDR1 and CDR2 (germline): LGHNA, YSLEER. V lost 0 bases and J lost 4, with 16 bases in between. CDR3 residues: CASSQDSTSLGYEQYF. The CDR3 DNA is TGCGCCAGCAGCCAAGATTCGACCAGTCTGGGGTACGAGCAGTACTTC.

The rearrangement links TRBV5-1 to TRBJ2-1, with 7 bases identical to TRBD2. CDR1 and CDR2 (germline): SGHRS, YFSETQ. V shed 4 bases, J shed 4 bases, and the junction held 14 bases outside the gene matches. This CDR3 is 17 amino acids long. This chain's CDR3 is CASSPGRGEGWYNEQFF. The CDR3 DNA follows: TGCGCCAGCAGCCCTGGTCGGGGGGAGGGTTGGTACAATGAGCAGTTCTTC.

V usage is TRBV6-4 and J usage is TRBJ2-1; 12 nucleotides line up with TRBD2. The CDR3 loop spans 18 amino acids. V was clipped by 5 bases and J by 8 bases; unmatched bases: 16. Germline V gene data show CDR1 as MRHNA and CDR2 as SNTAGT. The CDR3 here is CASSPPSGRARRIDEQFF. The CDR3 DNA follows: TGTGCCAGCAGTCCGCCTAGCGGGAGGGCCAGGAGGATCGATGAGCAGTTCTTC.

V gene TRBV27 combines with J gene TRBJ1-2, with unresolved D. The CDR3 consists of 16 residues. Trimming stripped 6 bases from V and 4 bases from J, with 21 bases between. Germline V lookup: CDR1 MNHEY, CDR2 SMNVEV (reference sequence). CDR3 sequence: CASSPSPGLRGYGYTF. CDR3 bases: TGTGCCAGCAGCCCAAGCCCGGGCCTCCGAGGCTATGGCTACACCTTC.

V and J are TRBV25-1 and TRBJ2-1, with 9 bases lining up with TRBD2. The CDR3 is 15 residues long. The germline CDR1 and CDR2 sequences are MGHDK and SYGVNS. Trimming took 6 bases from V and 8 from J; bases not matched to a gene: 11. CDR3 residues: CASSLGGRADDEQFF. The CDR3 coding sequence is TGTGCCAGCAGCCTAGGCGGGAGGGCCGACGATGAGCAGTTCTTC.

The gene calls are TRBV5-1 and TRBJ2-6; TRBD2 matches 10 bases. V dropped 0 bases and J dropped 4; count of bases not matched to a gene: 7. This CDR3 is 18 amino acids long. Germline loops: CDR1 SGHRS, CDR2 YFSETQ. The CDR3 region is CASSLGLAGVLGANVLTF. The CDR3 nucleotides are TGCGCCAGCAGCTTGGGGCTAGCGGGAGTCCTCGGGGCCAACGTCCTGACTTTC.

To note about this clone: In the same sample, other DNA sequences code for this CDR3. This chain connects TRBV5-1 to TRBJ2-1; D may be TRBD2 (6 bases). Germline V CDR1 and CDR2: SGHRS, YFSETQ. The CDR3 covers 13 residues. V gave up 1 base and J gave up 9 bases, with 11 bases separating them. DNA of the CDR3: TGCGCCAGCAGCTTGTGGGAGGTTGGTGAGCAGTTCTTC. The encoded protein is CASSLWEVGEQFF.

The chain links TRBV7-9 to TRBJ2-3; 13 nucleotides match TRBD2. The length of the CDR3 is 14 residues. V lost 4 bases, J lost 9 bases, and 4 bases stayed unmatched. Germline lookup yields CDR1 SEHNR and CDR2 FQNEAQ (reference sequence). The CDR3 DNA follows: TGTGCCAGCAGCTCCGGACTAGCGGGAGACACGCAGTATTTT. Protein product: CASSSGLAGDTQYF.

The rearrangement uses TRBV9 and TRBJ2-5; TRBD2 matches at 8 bases. V lost 1 base and J lost 2; bases outside the gene matches: 13. The CDR3 length is 18 residues. Germline values: CDR1 SGDLS, CDR2 YYNGEE. The CDR3 sequence: CASSVSGSYLTPQETQYF. CDR3 nucleotides: TGTGCCAGCAGCGTAAGCGGGAGTTACCTTACACCGCAAGAGACCCAGTACTTC.

The CDR3 nucleotides read TGTGCCAGTAGTCTCCGACAAACTTTTAGCAATCAGCCCCAGCATTTT. This gives the protein CASSLRQTFSNQPQHF. This chain links TRBV19 with TRBJ1-5; D remains ambiguous. Germline assignment: CDR1 LNHDA and CDR2 SQIVND (reference sequence). CDR3 length: 16 amino acids. The V gene lost 5 bases and the J gene lost 0 bases, with 14 bases spanning the gap.

This clone was recorded only once. The V gene is TRBV5-1, the J gene TRBJ2-6, with D unresolved. The CDR3 length is 16 residues. V was clipped by 0 bases and J by 4 bases, with 11 bases between them. Germline V gives CDR1 SGHRS, CDR2 YFSETQ. In DNA form, the CDR3 reads TGCGCCAGCAGCTTGGTAGCCGGGTTCGGGGCCAACGTCCTGACTTTC. This encodes CASSLVAGFGANVLTF.